Sequencing of this T cell receptor (beta chain) was carried out in a study of CXCR3-negative and CXCR3-positive naive CD8 T cells. General study points: Higher TRB CDR3 hydrophobicity marked CXCR3-positive naive cells relative to CXCR3-negative naive cells.

This clonotype is medium-sized by frequency. Antigen unknown. Researchers prepared the TRB cDNA libraries using 5' RACE with UMI labels. TCRdb processed the 5' RACE reads again and assigns one entry to each CDR3 protein, with no DNA. This sample contains thousands of distinct CDR3 sequences. CD45RO-CCR7+CD27+CD95- was the phenotype of naive CD8+ T cells. The CDR3 runs 16 residues. Germline-derived CDR1 and CDR2 are MGHDK and SYGVNS. Specimen: naive CXCR3+ CD8+ T cells from blood. Subset specified: CD45RO-CCR7+CD27+CD95- naive CD8+ T cells expressing CXCR3 (TNR3+). The clonotype originates from a human donor in good health. Some clones in this sample may be carry-over from other donors' samples. The J gene is TRBJ1-6, the V gene TRBV25-1; TCRdb's assignment of TRBD1 cannot be checked, as there is no DNA. The CDR3 sequence is CASSEWDRETNSPLHF.